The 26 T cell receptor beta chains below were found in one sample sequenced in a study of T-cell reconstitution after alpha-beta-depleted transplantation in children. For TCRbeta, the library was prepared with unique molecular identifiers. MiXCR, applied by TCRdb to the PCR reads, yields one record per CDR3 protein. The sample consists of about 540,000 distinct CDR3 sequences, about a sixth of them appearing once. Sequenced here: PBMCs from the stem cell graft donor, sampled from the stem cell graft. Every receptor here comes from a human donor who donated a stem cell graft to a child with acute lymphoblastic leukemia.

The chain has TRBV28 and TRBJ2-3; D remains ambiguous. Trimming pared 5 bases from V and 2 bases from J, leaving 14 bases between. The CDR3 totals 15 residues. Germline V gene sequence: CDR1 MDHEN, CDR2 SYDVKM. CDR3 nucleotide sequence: TGTGCCAGCAGTCCTTTGGCTACCTCCACAGATACGCAGTATTTT. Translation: CASSPLATSTDTQYF.

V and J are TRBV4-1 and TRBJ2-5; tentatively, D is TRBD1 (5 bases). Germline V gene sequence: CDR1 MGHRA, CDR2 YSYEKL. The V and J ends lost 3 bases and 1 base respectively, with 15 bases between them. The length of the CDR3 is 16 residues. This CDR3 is CASSQGPYRSQETQYF. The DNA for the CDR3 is TGCGCCAGCAGCCAGGGGCCATACAGGTCCCAAGAGACCCAGTACTTC.

CDR3 coding DNA: TGCAGCGTCGCTCGCGGGACAGGTGATTACAATGAGCAGTTCTTC. It is translated as CSVARGTGDYNEQFF. This chain connects TRBV29-1 to TRBJ2-1; 8 bases match TRBD1. V gave up 6 bases and J gave up 4 bases; unmatched junction bases: 11. CDR3 size: 15 residues. Germline values: CDR1 SQVTM, CDR2 ANQGSEA.

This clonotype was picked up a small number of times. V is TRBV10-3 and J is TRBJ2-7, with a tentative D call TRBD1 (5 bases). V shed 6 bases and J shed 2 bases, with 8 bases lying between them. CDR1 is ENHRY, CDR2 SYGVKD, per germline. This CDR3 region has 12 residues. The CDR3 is CAISRVTYEQYF. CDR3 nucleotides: TGTGCCATCAGCAGGGTTACCTACGAGCAGTACTTC.

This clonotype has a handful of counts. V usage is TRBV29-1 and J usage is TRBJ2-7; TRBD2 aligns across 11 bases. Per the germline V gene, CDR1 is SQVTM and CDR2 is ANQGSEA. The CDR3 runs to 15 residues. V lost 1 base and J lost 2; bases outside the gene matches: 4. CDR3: CSVEGTSGGTYEQYF. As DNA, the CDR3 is TGCAGCGTTGAAGGTACTAGCGGGGGAACCTACGAGCAGTACTTC.

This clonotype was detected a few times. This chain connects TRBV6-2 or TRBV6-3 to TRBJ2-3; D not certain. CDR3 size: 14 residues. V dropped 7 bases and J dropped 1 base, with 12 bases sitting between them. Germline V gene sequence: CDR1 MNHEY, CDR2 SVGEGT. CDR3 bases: TGTGCCAGCACGCGCTGGTTTGGCACAGATACGCAGTATTTT. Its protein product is CASTRWFGTDTQYF.

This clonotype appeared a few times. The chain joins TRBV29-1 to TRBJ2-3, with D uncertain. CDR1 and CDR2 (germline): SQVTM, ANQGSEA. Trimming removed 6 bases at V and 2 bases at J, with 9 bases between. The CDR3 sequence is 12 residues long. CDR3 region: CSVEDFTDTQYF. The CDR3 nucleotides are TGCAGCGTAGAGGATTTCACAGATACGCAGTATTTT.

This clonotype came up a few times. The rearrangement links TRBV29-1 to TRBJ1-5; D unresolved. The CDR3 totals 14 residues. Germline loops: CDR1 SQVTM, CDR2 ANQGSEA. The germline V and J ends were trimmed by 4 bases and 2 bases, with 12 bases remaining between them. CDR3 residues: CSVVSGLGNQPQHF. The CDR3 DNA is TGCAGCGTTGTATCCGGGTTAGGCAATCAGCCCCAGCATTTT.

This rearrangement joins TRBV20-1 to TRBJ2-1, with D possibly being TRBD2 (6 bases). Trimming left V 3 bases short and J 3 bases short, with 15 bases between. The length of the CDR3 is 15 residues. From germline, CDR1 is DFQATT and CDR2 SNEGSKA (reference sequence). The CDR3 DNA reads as TGCAGTGCTAGGAGTATTTGGGGGGTCTACAATGAGCAGTTCTTC. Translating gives CSARSIWGVYNEQFF.

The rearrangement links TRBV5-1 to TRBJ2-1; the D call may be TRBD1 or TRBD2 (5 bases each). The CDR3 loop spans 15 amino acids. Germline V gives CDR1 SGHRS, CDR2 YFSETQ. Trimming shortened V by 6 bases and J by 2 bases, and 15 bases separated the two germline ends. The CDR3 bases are TGCGCCAGCACCGCAGGGAGTGCCGCCTACAATGAGCAGTTCTTC. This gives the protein CASTAGSAAYNEQFF.

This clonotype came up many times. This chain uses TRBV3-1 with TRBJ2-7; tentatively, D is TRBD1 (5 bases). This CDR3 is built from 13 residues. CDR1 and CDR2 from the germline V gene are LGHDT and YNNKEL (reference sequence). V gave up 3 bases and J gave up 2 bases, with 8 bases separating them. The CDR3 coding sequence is TGTGCCAGCAGCCAGACAGACACCTACGAGCAGTACTTC. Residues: CASSQTDTYEQYF.

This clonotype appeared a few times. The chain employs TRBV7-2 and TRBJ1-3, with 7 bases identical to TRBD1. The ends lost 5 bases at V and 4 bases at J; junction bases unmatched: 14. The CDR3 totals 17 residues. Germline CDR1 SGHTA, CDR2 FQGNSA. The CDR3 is CASSPTGTGAGGNTIYF. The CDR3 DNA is TGTGCCAGCAGCCCAACCGGTACAGGGGCAGGGGGAAACACCATATATTTT. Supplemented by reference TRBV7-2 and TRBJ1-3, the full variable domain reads GAGVSQSPSNKVTEKGKDVELRCDPISGHTALYWYRQSLGQGLEFLIYFQGNSAPDKSGLPSDRFSAERTGGSVSTLTIQRTQQEDSAVYLCASSPTGTGAGGNTIYFGEGSWLTVV.

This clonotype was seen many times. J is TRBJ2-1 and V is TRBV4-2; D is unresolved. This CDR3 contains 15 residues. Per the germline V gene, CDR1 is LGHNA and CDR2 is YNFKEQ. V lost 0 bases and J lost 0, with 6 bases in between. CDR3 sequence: CASSQEGSSYNEQFF. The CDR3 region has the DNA TGTGCCAGCAGCCAAGAGGGCAGCTCCTACAATGAGCAGTTCTTC.

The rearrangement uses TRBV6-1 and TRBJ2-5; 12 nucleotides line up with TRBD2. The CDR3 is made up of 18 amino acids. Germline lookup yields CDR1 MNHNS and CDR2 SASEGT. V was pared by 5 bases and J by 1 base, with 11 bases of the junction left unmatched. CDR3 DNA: TGTGCCAGCAGTCAGACGGGACTAGCGGGTGGAGTCCAAGAGACCCAGTACTTC. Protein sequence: CASSQTGLAGGVQETQYF.

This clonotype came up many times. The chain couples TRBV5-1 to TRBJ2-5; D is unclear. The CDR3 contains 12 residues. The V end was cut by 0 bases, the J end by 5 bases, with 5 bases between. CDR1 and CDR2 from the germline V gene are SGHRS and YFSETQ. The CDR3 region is CASSLELETQYF. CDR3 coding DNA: TGCGCCAGCAGCTTGGAGTTGGAGACCCAGTACTTC. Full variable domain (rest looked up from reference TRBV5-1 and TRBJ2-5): KAGVTQTPRYLIKTRGQQVTLSCSPISGHRSVSWYQQTPGQGLQFLFEYFSETQRNKGNFPGRFSGRQFSNSRSEMNVSTLELGDSALYLCASSLELETQYFGPGTRLLVL.

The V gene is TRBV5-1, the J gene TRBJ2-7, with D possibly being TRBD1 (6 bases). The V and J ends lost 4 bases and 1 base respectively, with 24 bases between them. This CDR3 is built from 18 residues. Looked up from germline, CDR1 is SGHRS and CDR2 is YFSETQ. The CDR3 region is CASSPNGRGLSPSYEQYF. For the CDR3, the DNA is TGCGCCAGCAGCCCGAACGGCAGGGGCCTTTCTCCTTCCTACGAGCAGTACTTC.

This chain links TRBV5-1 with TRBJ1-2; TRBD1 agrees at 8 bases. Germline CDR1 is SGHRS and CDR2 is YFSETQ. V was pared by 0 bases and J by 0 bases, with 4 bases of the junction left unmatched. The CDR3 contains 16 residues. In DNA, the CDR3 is TGCGCCAGCAGCTTGGGGGACAGGAAAGCTAACTATGGCTACACCTTC. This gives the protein CASSLGDRKANYGYTF.

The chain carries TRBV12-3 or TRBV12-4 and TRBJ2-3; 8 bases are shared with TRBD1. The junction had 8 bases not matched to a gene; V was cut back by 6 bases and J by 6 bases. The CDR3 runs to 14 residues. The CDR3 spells CASSHPGQGDTQYF. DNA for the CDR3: TGTGCCAGCAGCCACCCCGGACAGGGTGATACGCAGTATTTT.

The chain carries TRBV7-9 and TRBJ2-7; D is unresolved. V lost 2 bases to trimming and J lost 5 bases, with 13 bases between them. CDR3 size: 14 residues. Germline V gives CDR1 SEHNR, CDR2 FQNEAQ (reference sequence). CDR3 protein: CASSLPGAADEQYF. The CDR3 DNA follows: TGTGCCAGCAGCTTACCGGGCGCGGCGGACGAGCAGTACTTC.

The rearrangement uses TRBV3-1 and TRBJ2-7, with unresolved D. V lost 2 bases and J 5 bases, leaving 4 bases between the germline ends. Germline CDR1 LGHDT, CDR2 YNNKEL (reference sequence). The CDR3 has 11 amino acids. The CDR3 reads CASSQSDEQYF. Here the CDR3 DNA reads TGTGCCAGCAGCCAATCCGACGAGCAGTACTTC.

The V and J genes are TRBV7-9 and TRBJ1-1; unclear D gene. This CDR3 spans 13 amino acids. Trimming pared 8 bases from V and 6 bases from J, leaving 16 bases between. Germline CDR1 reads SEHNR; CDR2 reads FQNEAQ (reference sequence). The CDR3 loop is CASAPKVGPEAFF. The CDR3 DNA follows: TGTGCCAGCGCCCCAAAAGTAGGGCCTGAAGCTTTCTTT.

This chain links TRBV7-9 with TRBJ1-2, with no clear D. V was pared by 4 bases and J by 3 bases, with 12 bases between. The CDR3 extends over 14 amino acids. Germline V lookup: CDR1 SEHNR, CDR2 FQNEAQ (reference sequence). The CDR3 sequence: CASSWTPSHYGYTF. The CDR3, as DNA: TGTGCCAGCAGCTGGACCCCGTCGCACTATGGCTACACCTTC.

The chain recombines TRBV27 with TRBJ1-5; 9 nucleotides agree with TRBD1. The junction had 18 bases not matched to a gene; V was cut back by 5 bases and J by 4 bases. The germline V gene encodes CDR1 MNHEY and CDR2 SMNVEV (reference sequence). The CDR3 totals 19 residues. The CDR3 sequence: CASSLKPGQGRDRNQPQHF. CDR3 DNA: TGTGCCAGCAGTCTTAAACCGGGACAGGGCCGAGACAGAAATCAGCCCCAGCATTTT.

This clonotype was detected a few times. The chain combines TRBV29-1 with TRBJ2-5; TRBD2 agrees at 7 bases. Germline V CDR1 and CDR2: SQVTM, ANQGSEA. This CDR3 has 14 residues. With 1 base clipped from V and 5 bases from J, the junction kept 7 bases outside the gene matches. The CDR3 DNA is TGCAGCGTTGAAGGAGGGGAGGGAGTGGAGACCCAGTACTTC. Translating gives CSVEGGEGVETQYF.

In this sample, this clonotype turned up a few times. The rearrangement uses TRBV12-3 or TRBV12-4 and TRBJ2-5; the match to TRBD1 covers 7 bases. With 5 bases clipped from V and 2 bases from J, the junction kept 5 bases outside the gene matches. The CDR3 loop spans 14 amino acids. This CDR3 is CASSQGQLQETQYF. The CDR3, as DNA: TGTGCCAGCAGTCAGGGACAGCTTCAAGAGACCCAGTACTTC.

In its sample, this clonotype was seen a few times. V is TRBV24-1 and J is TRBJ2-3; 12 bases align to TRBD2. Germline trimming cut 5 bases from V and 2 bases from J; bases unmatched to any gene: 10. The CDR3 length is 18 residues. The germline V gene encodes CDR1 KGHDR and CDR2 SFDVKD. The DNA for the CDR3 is TGTGCCACCAGTGGACATACTAGCGGGAGGATCTTCACAGATACGCAGTATTTT. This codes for CATSGHTSGRIFTDTQYF.